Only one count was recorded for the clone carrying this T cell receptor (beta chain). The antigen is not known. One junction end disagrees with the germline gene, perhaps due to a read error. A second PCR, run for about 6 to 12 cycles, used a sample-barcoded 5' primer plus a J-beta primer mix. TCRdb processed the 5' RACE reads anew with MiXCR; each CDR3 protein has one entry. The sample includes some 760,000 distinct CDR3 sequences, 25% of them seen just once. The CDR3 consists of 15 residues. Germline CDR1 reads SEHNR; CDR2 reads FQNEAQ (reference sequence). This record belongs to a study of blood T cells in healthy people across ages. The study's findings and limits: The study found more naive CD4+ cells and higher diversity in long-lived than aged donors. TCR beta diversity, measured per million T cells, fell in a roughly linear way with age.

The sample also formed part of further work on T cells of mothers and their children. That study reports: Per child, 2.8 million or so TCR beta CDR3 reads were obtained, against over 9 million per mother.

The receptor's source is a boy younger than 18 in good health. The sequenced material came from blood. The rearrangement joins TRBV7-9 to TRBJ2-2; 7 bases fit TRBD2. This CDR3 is CASSTSGTNTGDLFF. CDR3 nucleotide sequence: TGTGCCAGCAGCACAAGCGGGACTAACACCGGGGATCTGTTTTTT.